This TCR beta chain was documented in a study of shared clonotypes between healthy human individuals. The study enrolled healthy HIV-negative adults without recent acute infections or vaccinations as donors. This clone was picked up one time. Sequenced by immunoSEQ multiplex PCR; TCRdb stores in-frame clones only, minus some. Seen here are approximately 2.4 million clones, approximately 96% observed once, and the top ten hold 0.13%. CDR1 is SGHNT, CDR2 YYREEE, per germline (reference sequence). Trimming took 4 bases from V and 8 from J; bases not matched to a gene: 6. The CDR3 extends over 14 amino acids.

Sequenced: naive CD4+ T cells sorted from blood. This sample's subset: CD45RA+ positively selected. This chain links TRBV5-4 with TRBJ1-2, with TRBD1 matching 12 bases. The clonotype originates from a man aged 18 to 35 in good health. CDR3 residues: CASSAGQGAYGYTF. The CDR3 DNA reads TGTGCCAGCAGCGCGGGACAGGGGGCTTACGGCTACACCTTC.